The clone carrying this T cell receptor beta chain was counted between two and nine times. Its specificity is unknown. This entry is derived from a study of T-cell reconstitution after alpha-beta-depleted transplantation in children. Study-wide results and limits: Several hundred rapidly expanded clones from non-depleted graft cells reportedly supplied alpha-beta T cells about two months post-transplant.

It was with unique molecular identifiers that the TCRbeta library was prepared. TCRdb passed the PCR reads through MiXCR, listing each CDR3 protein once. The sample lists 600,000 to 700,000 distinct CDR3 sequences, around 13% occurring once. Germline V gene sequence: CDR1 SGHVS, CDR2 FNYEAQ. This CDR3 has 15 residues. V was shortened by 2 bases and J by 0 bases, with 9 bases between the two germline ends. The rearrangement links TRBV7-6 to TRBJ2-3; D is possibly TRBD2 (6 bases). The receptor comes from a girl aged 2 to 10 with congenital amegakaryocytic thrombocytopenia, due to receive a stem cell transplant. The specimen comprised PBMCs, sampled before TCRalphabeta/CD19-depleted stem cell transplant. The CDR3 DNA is TGTGCCAGCAGCTTAAACCGGGAGAGCACAGATACGCAGTATTTT. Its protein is CASSLNRESTDTQYF. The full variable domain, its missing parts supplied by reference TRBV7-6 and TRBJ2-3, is GAGVSQSPRYKVTKRGQDVALRCDPISGHVSLYWYRQALGQGPEFLTYFNYEAQQDKSGLPNDRFSAERPEGSISTLTIQRTEQRDSAMYRCASSLNRESTDTQYFGPGTRLTVL.